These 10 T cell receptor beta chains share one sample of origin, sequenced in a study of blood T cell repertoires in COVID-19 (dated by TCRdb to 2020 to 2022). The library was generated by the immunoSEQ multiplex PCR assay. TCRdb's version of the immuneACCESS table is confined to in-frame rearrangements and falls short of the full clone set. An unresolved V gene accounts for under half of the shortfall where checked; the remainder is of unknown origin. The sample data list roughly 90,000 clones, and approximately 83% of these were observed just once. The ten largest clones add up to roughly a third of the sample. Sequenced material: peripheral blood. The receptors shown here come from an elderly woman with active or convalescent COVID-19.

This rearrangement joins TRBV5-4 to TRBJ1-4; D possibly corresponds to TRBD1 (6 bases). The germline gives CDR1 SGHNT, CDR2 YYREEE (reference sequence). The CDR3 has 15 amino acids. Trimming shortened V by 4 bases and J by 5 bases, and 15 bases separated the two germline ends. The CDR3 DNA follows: TGTGCCAGCAGCCAAACCCCAGGGGTCAATGAAAAACTGTTTTTT. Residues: CASSQTPGVNEKLFF.

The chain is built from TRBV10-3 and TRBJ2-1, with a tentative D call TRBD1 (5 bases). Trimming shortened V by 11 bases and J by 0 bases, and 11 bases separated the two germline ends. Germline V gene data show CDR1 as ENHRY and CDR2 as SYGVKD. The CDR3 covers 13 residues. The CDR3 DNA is TGTGCCTCACGGACATTCTCCTACAATGAGCAGTTCTTC. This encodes CASRTFSYNEQFF.

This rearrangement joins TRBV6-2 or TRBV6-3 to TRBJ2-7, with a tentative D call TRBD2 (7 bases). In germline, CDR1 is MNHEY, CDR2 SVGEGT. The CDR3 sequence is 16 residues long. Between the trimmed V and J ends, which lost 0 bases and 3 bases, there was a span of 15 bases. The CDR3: CASSYSRGPLGYEQYF. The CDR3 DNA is TGTGCCAGCAGTTACTCGCGGGGGCCTCTGGGCTACGAGCAGTACTTC.

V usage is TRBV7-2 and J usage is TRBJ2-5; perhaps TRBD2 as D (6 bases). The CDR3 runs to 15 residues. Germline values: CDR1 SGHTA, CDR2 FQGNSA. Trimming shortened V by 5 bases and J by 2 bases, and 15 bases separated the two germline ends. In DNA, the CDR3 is TGTGCCAGCAGCACAGCCCTCGGGGGTCAAGAGACCCAGTACTTC. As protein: CASSTALGGQETQYF.

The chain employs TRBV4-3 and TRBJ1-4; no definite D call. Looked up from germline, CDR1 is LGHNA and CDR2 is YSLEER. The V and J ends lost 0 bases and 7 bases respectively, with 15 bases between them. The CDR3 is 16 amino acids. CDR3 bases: TGCGCCAGCAGCCAAGAACGACACCCCAAGGCTGAAAAACTGTTTTTT. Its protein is CASSQERHPKAEKLFF.

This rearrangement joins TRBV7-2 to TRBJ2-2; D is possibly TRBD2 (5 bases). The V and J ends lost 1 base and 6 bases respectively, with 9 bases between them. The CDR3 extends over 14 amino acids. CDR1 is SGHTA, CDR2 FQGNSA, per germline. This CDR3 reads CASSLEPAAGELFF. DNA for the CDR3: TGTGCCAGCAGCTTAGAACCAGCGGCCGGGGAGCTGTTTTTT.

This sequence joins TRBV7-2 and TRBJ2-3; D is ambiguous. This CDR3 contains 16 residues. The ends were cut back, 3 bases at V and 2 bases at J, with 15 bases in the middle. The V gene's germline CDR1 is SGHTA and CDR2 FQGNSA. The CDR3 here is CASSFQGLGPTDTQYF. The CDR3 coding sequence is TGTGCCAGCAGCTTTCAAGGATTGGGCCCCACAGATACGCAGTATTTT.

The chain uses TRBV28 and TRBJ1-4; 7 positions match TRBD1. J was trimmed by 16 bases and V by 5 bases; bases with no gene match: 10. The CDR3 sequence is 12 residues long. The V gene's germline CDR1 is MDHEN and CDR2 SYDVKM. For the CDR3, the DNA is TGTGCCAGCAGTCGGGGCAACAGGGGACCGTTTTTT. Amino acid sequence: CASSRGNRGPFF.

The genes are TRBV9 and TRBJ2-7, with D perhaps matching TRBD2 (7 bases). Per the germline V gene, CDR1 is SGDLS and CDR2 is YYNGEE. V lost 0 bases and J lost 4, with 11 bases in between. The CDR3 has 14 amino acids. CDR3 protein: CASSVAGGGYEQYF. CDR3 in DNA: TGTGCCAGCAGCGTAGCGGGGGGCGGATACGAGCAGTACTTC.

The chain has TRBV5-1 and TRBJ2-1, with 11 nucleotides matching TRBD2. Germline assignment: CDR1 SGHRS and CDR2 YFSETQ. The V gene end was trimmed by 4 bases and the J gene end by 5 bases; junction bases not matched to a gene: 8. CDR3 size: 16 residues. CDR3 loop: CASSTTSGGLNNEQFF. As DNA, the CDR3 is TGCGCCAGCAGCACTACTAGCGGGGGACTGAACAATGAGCAGTTCTTC.